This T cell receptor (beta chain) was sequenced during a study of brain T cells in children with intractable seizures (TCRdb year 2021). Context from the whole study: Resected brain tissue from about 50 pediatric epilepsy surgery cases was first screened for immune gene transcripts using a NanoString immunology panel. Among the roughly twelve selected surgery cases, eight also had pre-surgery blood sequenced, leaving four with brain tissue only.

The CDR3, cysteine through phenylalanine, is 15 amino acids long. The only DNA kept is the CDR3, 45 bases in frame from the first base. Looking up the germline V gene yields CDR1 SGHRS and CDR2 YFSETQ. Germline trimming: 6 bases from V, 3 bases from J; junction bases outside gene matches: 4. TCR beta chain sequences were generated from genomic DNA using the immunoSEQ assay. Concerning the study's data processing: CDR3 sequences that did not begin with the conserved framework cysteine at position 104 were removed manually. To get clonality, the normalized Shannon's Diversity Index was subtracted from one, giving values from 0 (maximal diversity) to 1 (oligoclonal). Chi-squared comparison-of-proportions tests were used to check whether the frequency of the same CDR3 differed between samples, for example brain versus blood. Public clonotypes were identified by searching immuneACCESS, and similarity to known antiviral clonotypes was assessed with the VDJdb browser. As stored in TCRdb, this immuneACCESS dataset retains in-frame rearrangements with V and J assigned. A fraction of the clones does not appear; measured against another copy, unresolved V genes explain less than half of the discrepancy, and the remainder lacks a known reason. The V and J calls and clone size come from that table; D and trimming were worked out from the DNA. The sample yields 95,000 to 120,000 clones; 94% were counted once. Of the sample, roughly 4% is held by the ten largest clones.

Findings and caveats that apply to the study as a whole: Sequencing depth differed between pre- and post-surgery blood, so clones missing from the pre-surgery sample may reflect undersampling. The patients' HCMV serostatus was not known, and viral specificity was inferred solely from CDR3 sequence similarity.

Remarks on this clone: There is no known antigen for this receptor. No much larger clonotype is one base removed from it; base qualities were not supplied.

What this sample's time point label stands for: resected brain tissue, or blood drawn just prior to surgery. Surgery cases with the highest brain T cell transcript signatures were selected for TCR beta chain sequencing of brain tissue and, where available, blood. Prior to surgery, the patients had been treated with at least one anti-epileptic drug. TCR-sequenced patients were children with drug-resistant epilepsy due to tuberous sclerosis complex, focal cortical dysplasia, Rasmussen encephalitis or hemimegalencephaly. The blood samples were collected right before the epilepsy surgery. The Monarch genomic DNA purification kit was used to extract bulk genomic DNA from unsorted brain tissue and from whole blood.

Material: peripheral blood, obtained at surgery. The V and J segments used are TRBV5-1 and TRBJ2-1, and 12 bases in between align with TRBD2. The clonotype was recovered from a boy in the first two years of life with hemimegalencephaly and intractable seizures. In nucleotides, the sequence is TGCGCCAGCACCCTGGGACTAGCGGGCTACAATGAGCAGTTCTTC. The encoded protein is CASTLGLAGYNEQFF.